These 21 T cell receptor beta chains were sequenced from one sample in a study of T cells in Graves' hyperthyroidism and ophthalmopathy (dated by TCRdb to about 2019). Libraries were constructed by multiplex PCR. The sequencing machine was an Illumina HiSeq 2000. The TCR beta CDR3 regions were amplified from RNA transcripts. A first-round RT-PCR of the TCR CDR3 used the HTBI primer set with the Qiagen OneStep RT-PCR kit. TCRdb reprocessed the public reads (quality trimming at Q25 with fastp, clone calling with MiXCR) and kept in-frame beta chains. Each entry is one CDR3 protein sequence, shown with its most common DNA and genes. In this sample the table shows around 240,000 distinct CDR3 sequences, more than 12% of which occur a single time. 13% of the sample is in the top ten clones. Material for sequencing was blood. Every receptor here comes from a woman aged 40 to 50 with Graves' hyperthyroidism that later progressed to Graves' ophthalmopathy.

This clonotype was counted ten times or more. The chain recombines TRBV28 with TRBJ2-1, with D perhaps matching TRBD2 (6 bases). The germline V and J ends were trimmed by 6 bases and 4 bases, with 16 bases remaining between them. Germline V gene lookup returns CDR1 MDHEN and CDR2 SYDVKM. The CDR3 consists of 15 residues. The CDR3 DNA reads TGTGCCAGCAGGGTGGGGGGAGAGGGGTACAATGAGCAGTTCTTC. Protein product: CASRVGGEGYNEQFF.

This clonotype was counted ten times or more. The chain couples TRBV30 to TRBJ2-2; 9 bases line up with TRBD2. The CDR3 has 17 residues. V was clipped by 0 bases and J by 3 bases; unmatched bases: 8. Germline V CDR1 and CDR2: GTSNPN, SVGIG (reference sequence). The CDR3 sequence: CAWSVHHSGRYTGELFF. The CDR3 coding sequence is TGTGCCTGGAGTGTACATCACAGCGGGAGGTACACCGGGGAGCTGTTTTTT.

This clonotype appeared a few times. The chain has TRBV29-1 and TRBJ2-5; D gene ambiguous. CDR3 size: 12 residues. Germline CDR1 and CDR2: SQVTM and ANQGSEA. Deletions cut 3 bases from V and 6 bases from J, with 11 bases between. The CDR3 spells CSVDIYAKTQYF. CDR3 nucleotide sequence: TGCAGCGTTGATATCTACGCAAAGACCCAGTACTTC.

This clonotype was counted at least ten times. This chain links TRBV2 with TRBJ2-7; unclear D gene. CDR3 length: 12 amino acids. Germline V gene sequence: CDR1 SNHLY, CDR2 FYNNEI. Trimming took off 6 bases at V and 6 bases at J, with 12 bases between the two ends. Here the CDR3 DNA reads TGTGCCAGCAGGGTCCTAGTCGCCGAGCAGTACTTC. It is translated as CASRVLVAEQYF.

Many counts were recorded for this clonotype. The chain links TRBV12-3 or TRBV12-4 to TRBJ1-2; perhaps TRBD1 as D (5 bases). Trimming removed 5 bases from V and 7 bases from J, with 20 bases in between. CDR3 length: 15 residues. This CDR3 reads CASSIRQSRSPGYTF. In nucleotides, the CDR3 is TGTGCCAGCAGTATACGACAGTCTAGGTCCCCTGGCTACACCTTC.

This clonotype has a count of ten or more. V gene TRBV5-1 combines with J gene TRBJ2-1, with TRBD2 matching over 11 bases. This CDR3 comprises 16 residues. Germline lookup yields CDR1 SGHRS and CDR2 YFSETQ. Unmatched junction bases numbered 5, after V lost 2 bases and J lost 4 bases. CDR3 loop: CASSLITSGSYNEQFF. The CDR3 region has the DNA TGCGCCAGCAGCTTAATCACTAGCGGGAGTTACAATGAGCAGTTCTTC.

There are many counts of this clonotype. The rearrangement links TRBV15 to TRBJ1-2, with a weak D call TRBD1 (6 bases). Germline V gene lookup returns CDR1 LNHNV and CDR2 YYDKDF (reference sequence). The CDR3 is made up of 14 amino acids. V lost 0 bases, J lost 8 bases, and 13 bases lay in between. For the CDR3, the DNA is TGTGCCACCAGCAGAGATGGGGGGGCGCTGGGCTACACCTTC. Amino acids: CATSRDGGALGYTF.

This clonotype was recorded a few times. The gene calls are TRBV5-1 and TRBJ2-5; 7 bases are a match to TRBD1. Unmatched junction bases numbered 18, after V lost 0 bases and J lost 7 bases. The germline gives CDR1 SGHRS, CDR2 YFSETQ. The CDR3 totals 18 residues. The CDR3 protein is CASSLGIVPTGKDGTQYF. As DNA, the CDR3 is TGCGCCAGCAGCTTGGGAATTGTACCGACAGGGAAGGACGGGACCCAGTACTTC. The full variable domain, completed using reference TRBV5-1 and TRBJ2-5, is KAGVTQTPRYLIKTRGQQVTLSCSPISGHRSVSWYQQTPGQGLQFLFEYFSETQRNKGNFPGRFSGRQFSNSRSEMNVSTLELGDSALYLCASSLGIVPTGKDGTQYFGPGTRLLVL.

This clonotype was detected many times. The rearrangement joins TRBV9 to TRBJ2-7; TRBD1 matches at 7 bases. The CDR3 covers 15 residues. V shed 7 bases and J 0 bases; nucleotides not matched to a gene: 10. Germline CDR1 SGDLS, CDR2 YYNGEE. This chain's CDR3 is CASSPFGTDSYEQYF. Written as DNA, the CDR3 is TGTGCCAGCTCCCCCTTCGGGACAGACTCCTACGAGCAGTACTTC.

This clonotype was picked up many times. V is TRBV28 and J is TRBJ2-2, with TRBD2 matching over 8 bases. The V gene's germline CDR1 is MDHEN and CDR2 SYDVKM. CDR3 size: 16 residues. V trimming: 2 bases; J trimming: 6 bases; junction bases outside the gene matches: 8. CDR3 sequence reads: CASSLMVAGSSGELFF. In DNA form, the CDR3 reads TGTGCCAGCAGTTTAATGGTAGCGGGATCCTCCGGGGAGCTGTTTTTT.

This clonotype occurred many times. The chain joins TRBV6-5 to TRBJ1-4; no clear D gene. CDR3 size: 16 residues. Germline V gene lookup returns CDR1 MNHEY and CDR2 SVGAGI. Trimming took 2 bases from V and 8 from J, leaving 18 bases between them. In DNA form, the CDR3 reads TGTGCCAGCAGTTACCCCGCCTCCTCCCCTCGGGAAAAACTGTTTTTT. Translating gives CASSYPASSPREKLFF.

This clonotype has at least ten counts. The chain links TRBV14 to TRBJ2-7, with 9 positions matching TRBD2. CDR1 and CDR2 (germline): SGHDN, FVKESK. The CDR3 sequence is 15 residues long. Germline trimming cut 5 bases from V and 3 bases from J; bases unmatched to any gene: 8. DNA of the CDR3: TGTGCCAGCAGCGAAGGAAGACTAGCGGTCTACGAGCAGTACTTC. Residues: CASSEGRLAVYEQYF. Full variable domain (rest looked up from reference TRBV14 and TRBJ2-7): EAGVTQFPSHSVIEKGQTVTLRCDPISGHDNLYWYRRVMGKEIKFLLHFVKESKQDESGMPNNRFLAERTGGTYSTLKVQPAELEDSGVYFCASSEGRLAVYEQYFGPGTRLTVT.

Ten or more counts support this clonotype. The rearrangement joins TRBV18 to TRBJ2-1; D remains ambiguous. CDR1 and CDR2 from the germline V gene are KGHSH and LQKENI. This CDR3 comprises 14 residues. V was trimmed by 0 bases and J by 3 bases, leaving 6 bases between them. CDR3 sequence: CASSPPGYYNEQFF. The CDR3, as DNA: TGTGCCAGCTCACCACCGGGATACTACAATGAGCAGTTCTTC.

The rearrangement links TRBV4-2 to TRBJ2-7; tentatively, D is TRBD1 (7 bases). This CDR3 comprises 17 residues. The V gene lost 0 bases and the J gene lost 1 base, with 16 bases spanning the gap. CDR1 LGHNA and CDR2 YNFKEQ come from the germline V gene. For the CDR3, the DNA is TGTGCCAGCAGCCAAGACCCCGCAGGGGGACTGTCCTACGAGCAGTACTTC. Protein product: CASSQDPAGGLSYEQYF.

CDR3 amino acids: CATTTGALQPQHF. For the CDR3, the DNA is TGTGCCACCACGACTGGGGCCCTTCAGCCCCAGCATTTT. J is TRBJ1-5 and V is TRBV12-3 or TRBV12-4; a possible D gene is TRBD1 (5 bases). Trimming stripped 10 bases from V and 6 bases from J, with 16 bases between. CDR3 size: 13 residues.

This clonotype was observed at least ten times. V gene TRBV27 combines with J gene TRBJ1-1; a possible D gene is TRBD1 (5 bases). CDR1 is MNHEY and CDR2 is SMNVEV in the germline V gene (reference sequence). V lost 7 bases, J lost 8 bases, and 20 bases lay in between. The CDR3 has 14 amino acids. The CDR3 DNA sequence: TGTGCCAGCATCGCCTTGGTGGGACGTAGCGAAGCTTTCTTT. It codes for CASIALVGRSEAFF.

This clonotype turned up a few times. J is TRBJ2-1 and V is TRBV7-9; 13 bases fit TRBD2. The CDR3 spans 16 residues. With 5 bases clipped from V and 7 bases from J, the junction kept 8 bases outside the gene matches. Germline values: CDR1 SEHNR, CDR2 FQNEAQ (reference sequence). CDR3 protein: CASSGRTSGSLNEQFF. The CDR3 coding sequence is TGTGCCAGCAGCGGCAGGACTAGCGGGAGTCTAAATGAGCAGTTCTTC. Complete variable domain (other parts from reference TRBV7-9 and TRBJ2-1): DTGVSQNPRHKITKRGQNVTFRCDPISEHNRLYWYRQTLGQGPEFLTYFQNEAQLEKSRLLSDRFSAERPKGSFSTLEIQRTEQGDSAMYLCASSGRTSGSLNEQFFGPGTRLTVL.

Notes on this clonotype: It is likely a read error, because the conserved phenylalanine at the end of the CDR3 is missing. V is TRBV4-1 and J is TRBJ1-1; perhaps TRBD1 as D (6 bases). This CDR3 is 16 amino acids long. V was shortened by 6 bases and J by 1 base, with 18 bases between the two germline ends. The germline V gene has CDR1 MGHRA and CDR2 YSYEKL. Here the CDR3 DNA reads TGCGCCAGCAGAATAGCAGGGGTATTAGGGAACACTGAAGCTTTCCTT. The encoded protein is CASRIAGVLGNTEAFL.

The J gene is TRBJ1-4, the V gene TRBV6-5; D gene uncertain. The V and J ends lost 0 bases and 7 bases respectively, with 3 bases between them. CDR3 length: 12 residues. Looked up from germline, CDR1 is MNHEY and CDR2 is SVGAGI. The CDR3 coding sequence is TGTGCCAGCAGTTACTCCAGTGAAAAACTGTTTTTT. Protein sequence: CASSYSSEKLFF.

The table lists this clonotype with many counts. The rearrangement links TRBV10-1 to TRBJ2-1; D possibly corresponds to TRBD2 (6 bases). Trimming stripped 2 bases from V and 4 bases from J, with 15 bases between. The CDR3 loop spans 16 amino acids. Germline CDR1 and CDR2: WNHNN and SYGVQD (reference sequence). The CDR3 bases are TGCGCCAGCAGTGAGAAGGTGCGGGATCTATACAATGAGCAGTTCTTC. Protein product: CASSEKVRDLYNEQFF.

This sequence joins TRBV27 and TRBJ1-5; a possible D gene is TRBD1 (5 bases). The V and J ends lost 4 bases and 3 bases respectively, with 16 bases between them. The CDR3 is 16 residues long. Per germline, CDR1 MNHEY and CDR2 SMNVEV (reference sequence). The CDR3 sequence: CASSYSSGGNNQPQHF. CDR3 nucleotide sequence: TGTGCCAGCAGTTACTCGTCTGGGGGGAACAATCAGCCCCAGCATTTT.